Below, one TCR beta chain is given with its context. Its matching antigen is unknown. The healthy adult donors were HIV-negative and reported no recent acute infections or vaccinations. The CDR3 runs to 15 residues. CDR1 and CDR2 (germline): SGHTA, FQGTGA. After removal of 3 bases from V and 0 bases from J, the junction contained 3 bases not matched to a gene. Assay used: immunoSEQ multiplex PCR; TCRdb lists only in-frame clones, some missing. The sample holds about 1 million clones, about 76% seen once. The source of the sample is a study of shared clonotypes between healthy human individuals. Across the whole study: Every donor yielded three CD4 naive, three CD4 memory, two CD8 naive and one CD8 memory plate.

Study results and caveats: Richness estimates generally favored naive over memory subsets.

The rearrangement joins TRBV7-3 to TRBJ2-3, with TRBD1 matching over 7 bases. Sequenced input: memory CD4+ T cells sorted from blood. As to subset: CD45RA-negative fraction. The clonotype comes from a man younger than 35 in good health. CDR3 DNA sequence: TGTGCCAGCAGCTTCACAGGGGTGAGCACAGATACGCAGTATTTT. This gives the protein CASSFTGVSTDTQYF.